This TCR beta chain came from a study of blood T cell repertoires in COVID-19. Study in general: Nucleic acid was either cDNA or gDNA, and it came from T cells, B-cell-depleted T cells, or PBMCs.

Original handling: Reference gene primers were amplified, and this amplification served to estimate nucleated cell counts. Sequencing was performed with immunoSEQ multiplex PCR; in TCRdb, only in-frame clones are kept and a portion is missing. Clonal size and the V and J genes are those of that table, whereas D and trimming came from the DNA. The repertoire includes about 99,000 clones, less than 85% of them detected once, and approximately 18% sits in the top ten. Per germline, CDR1 ENHRY and CDR2 SYGVKD. Trimming left V 5 bases short and J 4 bases short, with 9 bases between. The CDR3 runs 13 residues.

The sequenced sample was peripheral blood. This receptor was obtained from an elderly woman with active or convalescent COVID-19. The chain combines TRBV10-3 with TRBJ1-3; D might be TRBD1 (6 bases). CDR3 nucleotide sequence: TGTGCCATCAGTCCAGGGGACGGAAACACCATATATTTT. Translated: CAISPGDGNTIYF.